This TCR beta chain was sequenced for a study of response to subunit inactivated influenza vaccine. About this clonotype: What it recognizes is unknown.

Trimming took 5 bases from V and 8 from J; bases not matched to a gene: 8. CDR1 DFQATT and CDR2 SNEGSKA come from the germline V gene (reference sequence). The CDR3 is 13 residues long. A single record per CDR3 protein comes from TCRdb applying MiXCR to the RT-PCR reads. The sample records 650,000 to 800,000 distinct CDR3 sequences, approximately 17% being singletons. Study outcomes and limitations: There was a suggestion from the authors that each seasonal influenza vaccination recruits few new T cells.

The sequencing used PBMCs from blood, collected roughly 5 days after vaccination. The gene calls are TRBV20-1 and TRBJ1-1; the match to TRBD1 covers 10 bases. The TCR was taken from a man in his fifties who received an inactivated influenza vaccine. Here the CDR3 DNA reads TGCAGTGCTCAACTCAGACAGGGGGCGGAAGCTTTCTTT. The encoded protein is CSAQLRQGAEAFF.